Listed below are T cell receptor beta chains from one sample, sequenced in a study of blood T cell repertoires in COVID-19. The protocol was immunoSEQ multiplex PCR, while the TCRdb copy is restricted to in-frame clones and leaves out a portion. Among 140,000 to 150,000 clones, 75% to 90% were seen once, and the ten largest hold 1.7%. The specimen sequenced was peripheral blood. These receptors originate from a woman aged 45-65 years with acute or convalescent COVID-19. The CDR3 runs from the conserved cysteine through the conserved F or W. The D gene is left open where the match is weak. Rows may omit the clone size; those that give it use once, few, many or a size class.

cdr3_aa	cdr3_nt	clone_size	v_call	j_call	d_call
CATIEGEGYEQYF	TGTGCCACCATAGAGGGAGAGGGTTACGAGCAGTACTTC	.	TRBV7-2	TRBJ2-7	.
CASTFGGYNGYTF	TGTGCCAGCACCTTCGGGGGATATAATGGCTACACCTTC	.	TRBV14	TRBJ1-2	.
CASSRRTIMVNTEAFF	TGTGCCAGTAGTAGGCGGACTATTATGGTGAACACTGAAGCTTTCTTT	.	TRBV19	TRBJ1-1	.
CASSPSGNAFSYEQYF	TGTGCCAGCTCACCCTCAGGGAACGCTTTTTCCTACGAGCAGTACTTC	.	TRBV18	TRBJ2-7	.
CASSVMLAGTDTQYF	TGTGCCAGCAGTGTTATGCTAGCGGGAACAGATACGCAGTATTTT	once	TRBV2	TRBJ2-3	TRBD2
CASSARSAGGLLRQFF	TGTGCCAGCAGCGCGCGGTCAGCGGGAGGTTTATTAAGGCAGTTCTTC	.	TRBV9	TRBJ2-1	TRBD2
CASSIPTGGTFTEAFF	TGTGCCAGTAGTATTCCGACGGGGGGGACGTTCACTGAAGCTTTCTTT	.	TRBV19	TRBJ1-1	.
CASSLGSGFSYEQYF	TGTGCCAGCAGCTTAGGTAGCGGTTTCTCCTACGAGCAGTACTTC	.	TRBV7-9	TRBJ2-7	.
CASSRQGASTYGYTF	TGTGCCAGTAGTAGACAGGGGGCGTCTACCTATGGCTACACCTTC	.	TRBV19	TRBJ1-2	TRBD1
CASSSFPQGPGQPQHF	TGTGCCAGCAGTTCTTTCCCACAGGGTCCGGGACAGCCCCAGCATTTT	.	TRBV6-5	TRBJ1-5	.
CASSLVVWQEAFF	TGTGCCAGCAGCTTAGTTGTTTGGCAAGAAGCTTTCTTT	.	TRBV7-9	TRBJ1-1	.
CASIGPEDYTFF	TGTGCCAGCATCGGACCGGAGGATTATACTTTCTTT	.	TRBV27	TRBJ1-1	.
CASSDSGSSYEQYF	TGCGCCAGCAGTGATAGCGGGAGCTCCTACGAGCAGTACTTC	.	TRBV10-1	TRBJ2-7	TRBD2
CAWSLGQGGQPQHF	TGTGCCTGGAGCTTGGGACAGGGAGGGCAGCCCCAGCATTTT	.	TRBV30	TRBJ1-5	TRBD1
CASSEWTVYGYTF	TGTGCCAGCAGTGAATGGACAGTATATGGCTACACCTTC	.	TRBV6-1	TRBJ1-2	.
CASSLSWGRSGTEAFF	TGTGCCAGTAGTCTTTCCTGGGGGAGGTCGGGCACTGAAGCTTTCTTT	.	TRBV19	TRBJ1-1	.
CASSEWGANYGYTF	TGTGCCAGCAGTGAGTGGGGCGCTAACTATGGCTACACCTTC	.	TRBV27	TRBJ1-2	.
CASTSGGAAGNTIYF	TGTGCCAGCACCTCGGGGGGGGCGGCAGGAAACACCATATATTTT	.	TRBV7-2	TRBJ1-3	.
CASSSSGETPIDYEQFF	TGTGCCAGCAGCTCCTCCGGCGAGACCCCTATCGACTATGAGCAGTTCTTC	once	TRBV5-6	TRBJ2-1	.
CASSIVTGDYTF	TGTGCCAGCAGCATCGTGACAGGGGACTACACCTTC	.	TRBV7-2	TRBJ1-2	TRBD1
CASSLGTGVQPQHF	TGTGCCAGCAGCTTAGGGACAGGGGTTCAGCCCCAGCATTTT	.	TRBV7-8	TRBJ1-5	TRBD1
CASSLLEKLFF	TGTGCCAGTAGCCTCTTGGAAAAACTGTTTTTT	.	TRBV19	TRBJ1-4	.
CASSPLQVLRQTQNYGYTF	TGTGCCAGTAGCCCCCTCCAAGTACTTCGTCAGACACAGAACTATGGCTACACCTTC	.	TRBV19	TRBJ1-2	.
CASIGGTGINGYTF	TGTGCCAGCATAGGGGGGACAGGGATAAATGGCTACACCTTC	.	TRBV28	TRBJ1-2	TRBD1
CASSSPGGGQPQHF	TGTGCCAGCAGCAGTCCAGGGGGCGGTCAGCCCCAGCATTTT	.	TRBV6-5	TRBJ1-5	TRBD1
CASSLVGSGRLYNEQFF	TGTGCCAGCAGCTTAGTGGGTAGCGGGAGGCTATACAATGAGCAGTTCTTC	once	TRBV11-2	TRBJ2-1	TRBD2
CASSSDRGSTEAFF	TGTGCCAGCAGCTCAGACAGGGGCTCCACTGAAGCTTTCTTT	.	TRBV7-2	TRBJ1-1	TRBD1
CASSLGYGGGINEQFF	TGCGCCAGCAGCTTGGGGTATGGGGGAGGGATCAATGAGCAGTTCTTC	.	TRBV5-1	TRBJ2-1	TRBD2
CATQGGIEGEKLFF	TGTGCCACCCAGGGCGGGATAGAAGGAGAAAAACTGTTTTTT	.	TRBV6-5	TRBJ1-4	.
CASSLGQGSSYEQYF	TGTGCCAGCAGTCTTGGACAGGGGTCCTCCTACGAGCAGTACTTC	.	TRBV13	TRBJ2-7	TRBD1
CASSPATRHEKLFF	TGTGCCAGCTCACCCGCGACACGTCATGAAAAACTGTTTTTT	once	TRBV18	TRBJ1-4	.
CASSSGLASYEQYF	TGTGCCAGCAGTTCTGGGCTAGCTTCCTACGAGCAGTACTTC	.	TRBV27	TRBJ2-7	.
CASSLDGQPQHF	TGTGCCAGCAGCTTGGACGGTCAGCCCCAGCATTTT	.	TRBV5-5	TRBJ1-5	.
CASSLWTGSSPLHF	TGTGCCAGCAGCTTGTGGACAGGGAGTTCACCCCTCCACTTT	.	TRBV5-6	TRBJ1-6	TRBD1
CATSDSGTGQAQYF	TGTGCCACCAGTGATTCCGGGACAGGGCAGGCGCAGTACTTC	.	TRBV24-1	TRBJ2-7	TRBD1
CASSAGTGGAKYF	TGTGCCAGCAGCGCCGGGACAGGGGGCGCAAAGTACTTC	.	TRBV2	TRBJ2-7	TRBD1
CATRRGAGDTEAFF	TGTGCCACCAGACGAGGCGCAGGGGACACTGAAGCTTTCTTT	.	TRBV15	TRBJ1-1	.
CASSQEKTGDYEQYF	TGTGCCAGCAGCCAAGAGAAGACAGGGGACTACGAGCAGTACTTC	.	TRBV4-2	TRBJ2-7	TRBD1
CSASTGSDYGYTF	TGCAGCGCCTCGACAGGGTCCGACTATGGCTACACCTTC	.	TRBV29-1	TRBJ1-2	TRBD1
CSAREVPWAFF	TGCAGTGCCCGTGAGGTCCCCTGGGCTTTCTTT	.	TRBV20-1	TRBJ1-1	.